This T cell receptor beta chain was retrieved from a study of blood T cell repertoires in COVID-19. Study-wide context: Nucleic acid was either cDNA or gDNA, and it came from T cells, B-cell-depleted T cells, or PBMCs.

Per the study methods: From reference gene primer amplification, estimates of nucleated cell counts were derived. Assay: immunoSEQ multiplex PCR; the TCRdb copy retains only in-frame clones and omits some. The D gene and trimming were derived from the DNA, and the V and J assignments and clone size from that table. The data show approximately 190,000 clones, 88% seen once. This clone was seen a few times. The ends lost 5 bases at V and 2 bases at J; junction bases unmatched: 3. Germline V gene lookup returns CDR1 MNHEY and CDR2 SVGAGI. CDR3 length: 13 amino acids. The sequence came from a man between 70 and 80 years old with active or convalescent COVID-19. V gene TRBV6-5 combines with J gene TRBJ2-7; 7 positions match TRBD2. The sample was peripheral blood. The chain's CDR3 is CASSPRGAYEQYF. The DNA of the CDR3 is TGTGCCAGCAGTCCCCGGGGGGCCTACGAGCAGTACTTC.